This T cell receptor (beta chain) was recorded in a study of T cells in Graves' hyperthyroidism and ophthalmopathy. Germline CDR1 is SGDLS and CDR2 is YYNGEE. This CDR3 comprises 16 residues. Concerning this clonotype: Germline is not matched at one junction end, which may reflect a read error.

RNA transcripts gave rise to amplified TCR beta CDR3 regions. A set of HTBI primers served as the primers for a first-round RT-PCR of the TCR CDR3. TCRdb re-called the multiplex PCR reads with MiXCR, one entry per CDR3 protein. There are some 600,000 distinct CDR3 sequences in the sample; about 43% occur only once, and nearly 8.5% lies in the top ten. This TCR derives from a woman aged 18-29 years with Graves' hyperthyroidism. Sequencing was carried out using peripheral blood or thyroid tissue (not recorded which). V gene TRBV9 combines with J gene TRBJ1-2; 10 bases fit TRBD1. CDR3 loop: CAGSALKTGGEYGYTF. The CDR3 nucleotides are TGTGCCGGCAGCGCCCTGAAGACAGGGGGCGAGTATGGCTACACCTTC.